This T cell receptor beta chain originates from a study of identical twins. Per the germline V gene, CDR1 is LGHDT and CDR2 is YNNKEL (reference sequence). V shed 1 base and J shed 6 bases, with 4 bases lying between them. The CDR3 has 12 amino acids. TCRdb recomputed calls from the 5' RACE reads with MiXCR, one row per CDR3 protein. The profile shows approximately 680,000 distinct CDR3 sequences, roughly 7.2% of them singletons. The sample was also reused in another study, on yellow fever vaccine responses in identical twins.

Sample: PBMCs. The receptor was derived from a woman in her late teens or twenties in good health. The chain carries TRBV3-1 and TRBJ2-1; D is ambiguous. The CDR3 protein is CASSQATNEQFF. The CDR3 DNA is TGTGCCAGCAGCCAAGCCACCAATGAGCAGTTCTTC.